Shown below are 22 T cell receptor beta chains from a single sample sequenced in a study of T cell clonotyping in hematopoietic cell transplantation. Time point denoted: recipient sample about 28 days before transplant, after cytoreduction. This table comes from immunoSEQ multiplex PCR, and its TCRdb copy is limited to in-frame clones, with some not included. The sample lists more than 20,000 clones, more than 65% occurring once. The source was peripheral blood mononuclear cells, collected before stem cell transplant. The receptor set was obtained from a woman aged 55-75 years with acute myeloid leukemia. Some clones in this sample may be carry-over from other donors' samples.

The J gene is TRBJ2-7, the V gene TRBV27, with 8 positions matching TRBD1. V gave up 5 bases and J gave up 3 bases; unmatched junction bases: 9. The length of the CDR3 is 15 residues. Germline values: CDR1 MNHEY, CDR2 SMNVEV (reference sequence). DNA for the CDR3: TGTGCCAGCAGTCGGACCGGGACAGGAGGCTACGAGCAGTACTTC. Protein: CASSRTGTGGYEQYF.

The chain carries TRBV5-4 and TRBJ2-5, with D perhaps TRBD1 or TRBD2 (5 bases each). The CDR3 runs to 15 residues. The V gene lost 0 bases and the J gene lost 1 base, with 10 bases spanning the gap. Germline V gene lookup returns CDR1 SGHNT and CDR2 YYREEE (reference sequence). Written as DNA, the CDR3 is TGTGCCAGCAGCTTGGGCAGGGAGCGCCAAGAGACCCAGTACTTC. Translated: CASSLGRERQETQYF. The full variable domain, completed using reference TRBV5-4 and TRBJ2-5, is ETGVTQSPTHLIKTRGQQVTLRCSSQSGHNTVSWYQQALGQGPQFIFQYYREEENGRGNFPPRFSGLQFPNYSSELNVNALELDDSALYLCASSLGRERQETQYFGPGTRLLVL.

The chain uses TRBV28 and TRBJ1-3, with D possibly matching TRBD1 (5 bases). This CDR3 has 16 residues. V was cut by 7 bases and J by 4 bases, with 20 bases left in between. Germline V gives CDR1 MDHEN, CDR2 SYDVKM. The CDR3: CASTYSGGGTGNTIYF. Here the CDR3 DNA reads TGTGCCAGCACCTACTCTGGGGGGGGAACCGGAAACACCATATATTTT.

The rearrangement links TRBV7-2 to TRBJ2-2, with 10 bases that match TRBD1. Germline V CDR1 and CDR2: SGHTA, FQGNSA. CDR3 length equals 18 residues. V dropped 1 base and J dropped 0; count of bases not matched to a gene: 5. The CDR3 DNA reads TGTGCCAGCAGCTTAGAGGGACAGGGGCGGTCGAACACCGGGGAGCTGTTTTTT. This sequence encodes CASSLEGQGRSNTGELFF.

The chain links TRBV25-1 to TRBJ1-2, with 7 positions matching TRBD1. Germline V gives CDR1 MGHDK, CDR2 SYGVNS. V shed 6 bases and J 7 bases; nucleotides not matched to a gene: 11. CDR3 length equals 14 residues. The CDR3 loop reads CASRPPGQLGGYTF. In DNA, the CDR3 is TGTGCCAGCAGGCCCCCGGGACAGCTTGGTGGCTACACCTTC.

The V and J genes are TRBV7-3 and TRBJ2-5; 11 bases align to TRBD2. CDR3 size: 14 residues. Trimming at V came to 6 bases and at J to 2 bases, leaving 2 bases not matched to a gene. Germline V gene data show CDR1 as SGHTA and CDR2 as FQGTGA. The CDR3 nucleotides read TGTGCCAGCAGTCCTAGCGGGGGGCAAGAGACCCAGTACTTC. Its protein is CASSPSGGQETQYF.

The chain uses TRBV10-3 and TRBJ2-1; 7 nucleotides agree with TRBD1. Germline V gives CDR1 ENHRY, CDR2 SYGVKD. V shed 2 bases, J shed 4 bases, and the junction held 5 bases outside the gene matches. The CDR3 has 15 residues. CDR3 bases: TGTGCCATCAGTGAGGGCAGGGGGAAGTACAATGAGCAGTTCTTC. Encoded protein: CAISEGRGKYNEQFF.

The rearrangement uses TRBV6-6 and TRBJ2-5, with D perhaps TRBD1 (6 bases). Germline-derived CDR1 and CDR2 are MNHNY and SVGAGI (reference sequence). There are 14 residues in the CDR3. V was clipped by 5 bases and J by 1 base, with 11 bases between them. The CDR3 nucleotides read TGTGCCAGCAGTACCGGGACACCCCAAGAGACCCAGTACTTC. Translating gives CASSTGTPQETQYF.

The CDR3 bases are TGTGCCAGCAGTAGGACAGGGATTAGCACAGATACGCAGTATTTT. It encodes CASSRTGISTDTQYF. The genes are TRBV6-6 and TRBJ2-3; 8 bases fit TRBD1. The CDR3 covers 15 residues. Germline values: CDR1 MNHNY, CDR2 SVGAGI (reference sequence). Germline trimming cut 5 bases from V and 0 bases from J; bases unmatched to any gene: 4.

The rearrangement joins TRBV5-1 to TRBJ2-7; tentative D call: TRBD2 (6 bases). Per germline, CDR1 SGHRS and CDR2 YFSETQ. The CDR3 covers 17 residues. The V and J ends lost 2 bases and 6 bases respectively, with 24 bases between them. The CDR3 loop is CASSFGGSGTSSPEQYF. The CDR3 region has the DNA TGCGCCAGCAGCTTTGGTGGTAGCGGAACCTCTTCCCCCGAGCAGTACTTC.

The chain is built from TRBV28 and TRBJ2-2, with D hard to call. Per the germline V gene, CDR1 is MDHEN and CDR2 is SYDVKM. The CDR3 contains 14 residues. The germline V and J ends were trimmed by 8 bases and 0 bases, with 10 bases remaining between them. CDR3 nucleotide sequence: TGTGCCAGCCCCCTCGGACCGAACACCGGGGAGCTGTTTTTT. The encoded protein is CASPLGPNTGELFF.

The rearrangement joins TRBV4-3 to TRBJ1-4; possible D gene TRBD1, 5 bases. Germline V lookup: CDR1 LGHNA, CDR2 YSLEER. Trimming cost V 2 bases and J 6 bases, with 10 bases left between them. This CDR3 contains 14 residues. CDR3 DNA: TGCGCCAGCAGCCAATCCGGGGCAGATGAAAAACTGTTTTTT. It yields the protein CASSQSGADEKLFF.

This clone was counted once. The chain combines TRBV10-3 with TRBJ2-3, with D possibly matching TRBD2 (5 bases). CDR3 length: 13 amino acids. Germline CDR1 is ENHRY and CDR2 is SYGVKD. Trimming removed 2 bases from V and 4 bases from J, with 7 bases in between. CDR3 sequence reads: CAISEAAADTQYF. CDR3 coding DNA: TGTGCCATCAGTGAGGCAGCGGCAGATACGCAGTATTTT.

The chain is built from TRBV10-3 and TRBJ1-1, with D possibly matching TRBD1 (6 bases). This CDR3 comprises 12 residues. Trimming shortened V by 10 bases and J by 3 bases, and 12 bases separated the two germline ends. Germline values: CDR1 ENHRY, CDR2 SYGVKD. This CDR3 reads CATAGVHTEAFF. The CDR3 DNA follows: TGTGCCACCGCAGGGGTTCACACTGAAGCTTTCTTT.

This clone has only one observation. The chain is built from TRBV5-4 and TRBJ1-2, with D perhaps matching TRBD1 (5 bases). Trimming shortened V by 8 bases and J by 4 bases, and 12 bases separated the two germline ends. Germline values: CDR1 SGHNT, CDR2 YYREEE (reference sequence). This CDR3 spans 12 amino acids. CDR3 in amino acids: CASGGAAYGYTF. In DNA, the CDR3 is TGTGCCAGTGGAGGGGCGGCCTATGGCTACACCTTC.

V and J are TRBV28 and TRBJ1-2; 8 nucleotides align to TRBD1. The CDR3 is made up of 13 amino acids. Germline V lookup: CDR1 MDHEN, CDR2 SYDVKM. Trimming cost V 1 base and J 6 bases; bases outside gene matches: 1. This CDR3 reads CASSLYRGDGYTF. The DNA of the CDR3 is TGTGCCAGCAGTTTATACAGGGGGGATGGCTACACCTTC.

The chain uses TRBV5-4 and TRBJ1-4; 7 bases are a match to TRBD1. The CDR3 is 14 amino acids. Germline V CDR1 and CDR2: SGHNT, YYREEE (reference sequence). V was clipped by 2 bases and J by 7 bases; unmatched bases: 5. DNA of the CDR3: TGTGCCAGCAGCTTCACAGGGGCAGGTGAAAAACTGTTTTTT. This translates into CASSFTGAGEKLFF.

The CDR3 loop reads CASSLGGLDSYEQYF. CDR3 bases: TGTGCCAGCAGCTTGGGAGGGCTCGATTCCTACGAGCAGTACTTC. This rearrangement joins TRBV5-4 to TRBJ2-7, with TRBD2 as a possible D gene (5 bases). Germline CDR1 reads SGHNT; CDR2 reads YYREEE (reference sequence). V lost 0 bases and J lost 1, with 11 bases in between. CDR3 size: 15 residues.

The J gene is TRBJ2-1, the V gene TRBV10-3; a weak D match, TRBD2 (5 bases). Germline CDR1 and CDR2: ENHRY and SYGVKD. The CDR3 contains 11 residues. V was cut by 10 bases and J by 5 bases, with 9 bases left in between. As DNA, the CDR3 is TGTGCCACTGGGAGAGACAATGAGCAGTTCTTC. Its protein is CATGRDNEQFF.

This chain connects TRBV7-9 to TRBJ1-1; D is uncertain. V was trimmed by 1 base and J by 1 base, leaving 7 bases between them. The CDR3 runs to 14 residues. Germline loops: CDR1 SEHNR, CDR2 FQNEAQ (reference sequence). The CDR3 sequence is CASSLGTSNTEAFF. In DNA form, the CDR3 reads TGTGCCAGCAGCTTAGGCACCTCGAACACTGAAGCTTTCTTT.

The CDR3 sequence is CATMQGSANYGYTF. CDR3 sequence (DNA): TGTGCCACCATGCAGGGTTCAGCTAACTATGGCTACACCTTC. The J gene is TRBJ1-2, the V gene TRBV10-3; D may be TRBD1 (5 bases). This CDR3 is 14 amino acids long. The V gene's germline CDR1 is ENHRY and CDR2 SYGVKD. The V end was cut by 10 bases, the J end by 0 bases, with 15 bases between.

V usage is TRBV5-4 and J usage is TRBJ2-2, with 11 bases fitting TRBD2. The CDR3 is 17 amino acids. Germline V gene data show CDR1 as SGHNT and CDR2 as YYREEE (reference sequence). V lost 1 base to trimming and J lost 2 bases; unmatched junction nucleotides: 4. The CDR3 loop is CASSLSLAGGNTGELFF. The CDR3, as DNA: TGTGCCAGCAGCTTGAGCCTAGCGGGGGGAAACACCGGGGAGCTGTTTTTT.